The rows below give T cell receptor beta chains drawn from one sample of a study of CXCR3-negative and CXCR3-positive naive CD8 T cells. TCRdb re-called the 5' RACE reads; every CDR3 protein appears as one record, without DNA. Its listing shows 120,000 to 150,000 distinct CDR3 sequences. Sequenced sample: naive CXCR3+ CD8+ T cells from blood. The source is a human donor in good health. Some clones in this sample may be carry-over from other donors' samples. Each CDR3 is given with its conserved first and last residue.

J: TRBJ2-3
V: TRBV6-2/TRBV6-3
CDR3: CASSYVGRPDTQYF

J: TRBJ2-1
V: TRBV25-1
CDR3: CASRTGGVDEQFF

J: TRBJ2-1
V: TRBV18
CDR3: CASSVVPGIDEQFF

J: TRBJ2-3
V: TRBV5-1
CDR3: CASSLADEDTQYF

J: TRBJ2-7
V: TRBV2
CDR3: CASRPDRGRNEQYF

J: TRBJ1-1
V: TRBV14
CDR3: CASSQGGWGTEAFF

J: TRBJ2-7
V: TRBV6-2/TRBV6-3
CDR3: CASTLAGGTYEQYF

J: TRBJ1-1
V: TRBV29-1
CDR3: CSVETGTGGAAFF

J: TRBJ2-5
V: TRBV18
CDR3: CASSPMGGETQYF

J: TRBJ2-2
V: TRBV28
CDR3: CASSPDRVSTGELFF

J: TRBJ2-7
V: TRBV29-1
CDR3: CSVESAAYEQYF

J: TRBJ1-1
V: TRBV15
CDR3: CATHNDGGRTEAFF

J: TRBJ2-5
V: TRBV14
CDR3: CASSPGGLAGVGSQETQYF

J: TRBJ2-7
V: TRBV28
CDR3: CASSLKLSGGEVSSYEQYF